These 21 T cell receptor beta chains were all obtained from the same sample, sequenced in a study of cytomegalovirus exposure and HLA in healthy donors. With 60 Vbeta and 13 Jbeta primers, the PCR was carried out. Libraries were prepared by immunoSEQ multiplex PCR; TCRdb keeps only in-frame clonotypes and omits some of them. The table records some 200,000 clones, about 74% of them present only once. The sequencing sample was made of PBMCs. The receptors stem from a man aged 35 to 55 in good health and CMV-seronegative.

For the CDR3, the DNA is TGTGCCAGCAGTTTGGATATGGGGGGGGGCTATGGCTACACCTTC. Its translation is CASSLDMGGGYGYTF. V usage is TRBV6-5 and J usage is TRBJ1-2, with D possibly matching TRBD1 (5 bases). The CDR3 extends over 15 amino acids. In germline, CDR1 is MNHEY, CDR2 SVGAGI. Trimming pared 4 bases from V and 4 bases from J, leaving 16 bases between.

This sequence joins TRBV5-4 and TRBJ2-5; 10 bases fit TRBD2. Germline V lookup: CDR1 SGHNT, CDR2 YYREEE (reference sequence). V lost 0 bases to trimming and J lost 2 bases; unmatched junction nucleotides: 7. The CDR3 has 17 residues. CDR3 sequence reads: CASSLGSVAGGQETQYF. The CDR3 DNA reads TGTGCCAGCAGCTTGGGTTCGGTAGCGGGAGGTCAAGAGACCCAGTACTTC.

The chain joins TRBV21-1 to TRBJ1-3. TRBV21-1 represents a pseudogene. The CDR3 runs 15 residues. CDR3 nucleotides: TGTGCCAGCAGCCGGGGGGGGGCTTCAGGAAACACCATATATTTT. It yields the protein CASSRGGASGNTIYF.

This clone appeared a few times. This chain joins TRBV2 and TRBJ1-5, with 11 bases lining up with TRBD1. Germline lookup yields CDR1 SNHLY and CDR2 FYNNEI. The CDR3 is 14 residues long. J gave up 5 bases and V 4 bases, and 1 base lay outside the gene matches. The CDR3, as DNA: TGTGCCAGCAGTGGGACAGGGGGCTATCAGCCCCAGCATTTT. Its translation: CASSGTGGYQPQHF.

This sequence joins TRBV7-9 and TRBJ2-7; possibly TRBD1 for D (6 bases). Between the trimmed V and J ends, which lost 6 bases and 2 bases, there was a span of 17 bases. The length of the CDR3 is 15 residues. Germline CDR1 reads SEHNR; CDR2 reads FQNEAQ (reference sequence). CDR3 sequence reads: CASRNTGSGTYEQYF. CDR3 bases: TGTGCCAGCAGGAACACAGGGAGTGGAACCTACGAGCAGTACTTC.

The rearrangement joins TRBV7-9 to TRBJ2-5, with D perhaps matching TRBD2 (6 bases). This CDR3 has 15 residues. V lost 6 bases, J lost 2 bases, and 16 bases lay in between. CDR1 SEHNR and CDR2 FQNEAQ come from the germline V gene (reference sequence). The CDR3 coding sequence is TGTGCCAGCAGTCCGGCGGGATCTAAACAAGAGACCCAGTACTTC. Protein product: CASSPAGSKQETQYF.

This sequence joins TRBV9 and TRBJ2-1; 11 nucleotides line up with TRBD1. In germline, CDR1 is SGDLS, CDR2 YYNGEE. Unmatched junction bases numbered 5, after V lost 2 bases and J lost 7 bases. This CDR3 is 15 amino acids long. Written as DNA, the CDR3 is TGTGCCAGCAGCGTTGCCGGGACAGGGGGTAATGAGCAGTTCTTC. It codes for CASSVAGTGGNEQFF. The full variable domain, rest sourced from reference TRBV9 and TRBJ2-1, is DSGVTQTPKHLITATGQRVTLRCSPRSGDLSVYWYQQSLDQGLQFLIQYYNGEERAKGNILERFSAQQFPDLHSELNLSSLELGDSALYFCASSVAGTGGNEQFFGPGTRLTVL.

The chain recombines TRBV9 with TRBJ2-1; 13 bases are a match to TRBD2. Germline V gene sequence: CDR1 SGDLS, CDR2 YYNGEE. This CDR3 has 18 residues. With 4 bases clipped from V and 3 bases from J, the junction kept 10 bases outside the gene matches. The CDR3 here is CASSPNQRLAGGYNEQFF. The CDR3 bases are TGTGCCAGCAGCCCTAATCAGAGACTAGCGGGGGGCTACAATGAGCAGTTCTTC.

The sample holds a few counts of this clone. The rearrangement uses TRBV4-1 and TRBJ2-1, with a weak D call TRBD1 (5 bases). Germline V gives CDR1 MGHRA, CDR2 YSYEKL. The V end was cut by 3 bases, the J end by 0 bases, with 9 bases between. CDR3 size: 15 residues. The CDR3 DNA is TGCGCCAGCAGCCACGACAGTAACTCCTACAATGAGCAGTTCTTC. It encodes CASSHDSNSYNEQFF.

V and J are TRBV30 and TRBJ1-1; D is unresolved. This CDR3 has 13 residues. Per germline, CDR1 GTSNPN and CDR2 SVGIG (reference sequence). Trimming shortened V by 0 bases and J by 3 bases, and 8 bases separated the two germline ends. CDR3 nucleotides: TGTGCCTGGAGTGTCCGGGTCCACACTGAAGCTTTCTTT. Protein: CAWSVRVHTEAFF.

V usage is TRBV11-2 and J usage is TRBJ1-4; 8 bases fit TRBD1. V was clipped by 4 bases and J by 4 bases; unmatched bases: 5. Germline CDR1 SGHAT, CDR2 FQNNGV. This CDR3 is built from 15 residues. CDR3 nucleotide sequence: TGTGCCAGCAGCTCGACAGGGGCGATTAATGAAAAACTGTTTTTT. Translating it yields CASSSTGAINEKLFF. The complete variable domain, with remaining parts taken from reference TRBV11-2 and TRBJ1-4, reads EAGVAQSPRYKIIEKRQSVAFWCNPISGHATLYWYQQILGQGPKLLIQFQNNGVVDDSQLPKDRFSAERLKGVDSTLKIQPAKLEDSAVYLCASSSTGAINEKLFFGSGTQLSVL.

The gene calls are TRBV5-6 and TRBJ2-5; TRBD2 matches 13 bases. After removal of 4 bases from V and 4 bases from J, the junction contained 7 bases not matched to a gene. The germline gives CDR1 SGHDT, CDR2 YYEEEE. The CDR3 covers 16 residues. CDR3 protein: CASSRGLAGEGETQYF. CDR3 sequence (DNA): TGTGCCAGCAGCCGCGGACTAGCGGGGGAAGGAGAGACCCAGTACTTC.

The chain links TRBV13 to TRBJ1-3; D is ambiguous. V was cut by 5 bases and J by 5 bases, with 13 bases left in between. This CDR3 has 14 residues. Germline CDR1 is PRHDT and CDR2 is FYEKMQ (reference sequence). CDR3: CASSPPNFRNTIYF. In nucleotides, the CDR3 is TGTGCCAGCAGCCCCCCCAACTTTCGAAACACCATATATTTT.

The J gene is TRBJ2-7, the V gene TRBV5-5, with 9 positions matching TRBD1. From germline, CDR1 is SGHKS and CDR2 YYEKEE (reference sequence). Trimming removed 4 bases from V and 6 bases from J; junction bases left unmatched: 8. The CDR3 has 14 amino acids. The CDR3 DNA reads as TGTGCCAGCAGCAGGGACAGGGCTGGCGGCGAGCAGTACTTC. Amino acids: CASSRDRAGGEQYF.

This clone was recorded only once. CDR3 residues: CASSLAGGNTGELFF. The CDR3 region has the DNA TGTGCCAGCAGTCTAGCGGGGGGGAACACCGGGGAGCTGTTTTTT. The chain uses TRBV2 and TRBJ2-2; TRBD2 aligns across 11 bases. Germline-derived CDR1 and CDR2 are SNHLY and FYNNEI. CDR3 length: 15 amino acids. The trim removed 5 bases at V and 1 base at J, leaving 0 bases unmatched.

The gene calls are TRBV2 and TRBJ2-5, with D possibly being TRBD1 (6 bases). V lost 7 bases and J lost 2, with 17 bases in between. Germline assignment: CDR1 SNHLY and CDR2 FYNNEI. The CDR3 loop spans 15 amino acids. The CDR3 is CASTWTATIQETQYF. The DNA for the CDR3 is TGTGCCAGCACCTGGACAGCCACGATACAAGAGACCCAGTACTTC.

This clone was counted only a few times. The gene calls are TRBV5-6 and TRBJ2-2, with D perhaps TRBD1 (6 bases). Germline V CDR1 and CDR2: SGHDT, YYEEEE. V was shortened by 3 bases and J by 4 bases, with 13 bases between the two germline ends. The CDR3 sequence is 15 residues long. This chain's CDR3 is CASSSTGYGTGELFF. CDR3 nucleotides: TGTGCCAGCAGCTCTACAGGGTATGGCACCGGGGAGCTGTTTTTT.

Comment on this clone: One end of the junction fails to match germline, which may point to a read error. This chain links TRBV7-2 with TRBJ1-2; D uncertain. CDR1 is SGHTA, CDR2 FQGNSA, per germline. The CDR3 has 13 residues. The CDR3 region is CASNLGLAYGYTF. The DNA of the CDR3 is TGTGCCAGCAACTTAGGCCTGGCCTATGGCTACACCTTC.

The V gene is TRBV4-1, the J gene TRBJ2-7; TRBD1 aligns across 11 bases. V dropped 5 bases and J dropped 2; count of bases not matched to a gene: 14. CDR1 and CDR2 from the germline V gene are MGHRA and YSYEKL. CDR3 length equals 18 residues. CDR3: CASSARTGGAGATYEQYF. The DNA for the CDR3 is TGCGCCAGCAGCGCAAGGACAGGGGGCGCGGGAGCTACCTACGAGCAGTACTTC.

This chain's CDR3 is CAISEEAPTSTDTQYF. The DNA for the CDR3 is TGTGCCATCAGTGAGGAGGCACCGACTAGCACAGATACGCAGTATTTT. V is TRBV10-3 and J is TRBJ2-3; D gene ambiguous. The CDR3 is 16 amino acids. CDR1 and CDR2 from the germline V gene are ENHRY and SYGVKD. Trimming took 2 bases from V and 0 from J, leaving 12 bases between them.

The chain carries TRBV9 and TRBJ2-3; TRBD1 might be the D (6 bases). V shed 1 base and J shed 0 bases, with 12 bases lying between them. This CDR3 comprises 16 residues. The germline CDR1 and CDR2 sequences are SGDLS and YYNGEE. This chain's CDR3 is CASSVMGHSSTDTQYF. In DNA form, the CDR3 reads TGTGCCAGCAGCGTAATGGGACACTCTAGCACAGATACGCAGTATTTT.